This T cell receptor beta chain appears in the sequencing data of a study of T cells after posttransplantation cyclophosphamide. Cells defined as naive were viable CD3+CD4+ or CD3+CD8+ and CCR7+CD45RA+CD45RO-CD95-CD27+CD28+. The table came from immunoSEQ multiplex PCR; TCRdb's copy has only in-frame clones and leaves some out. Of about 32,000 clones listed, 75% to 95% are singletons. The CDR3 sequence is 14 residues long. Trimming cost V 2 bases and J 6 bases, with 12 bases left between them. Per germline, CDR1 SGHAT and CDR2 FQNNGV. V and J are TRBV11-2 and TRBJ2-3; weak D call: TRBD2 (5 bases). Specimen: naive CD4+ T cells sorted from PBMCs. This clonotype was sampled from a woman aged 60-75 years in good health, CMV-negative, and a related stem cell transplant donor. The CDR3 DNA reads as TGTGCCAGCAGCTTATTAAGGTCGGGGGATACGCAGTATTTT. This encodes CASSLLRSGDTQYF.